This is a list of T cell receptor beta chains from one sample in a study of glioma-infiltrating T cells. TCRdb independently ran MiXCR on the multiplex PCR reads; one entry per CDR3 protein. The sample has about 210,000 distinct CDR3 sequences, over 30% seen once. Specimen: glioma tissue, nonneoplastic brain tissue, or PBMCs (not recorded which). These receptors were collected from a human donor with low-grade glioma or glioblastoma, undergoing nonglioma brain surgery, or in good health (not recorded which). Both conserved end residues are part of each CDR3. The D gene is left open where the match is weak. The size of a clone is reported for some rows only, either as once, few or many, or as a class for expanded clones.

clone_size j_call d_call cdr3_length v_call cdr3_nt cdr3_aa
many TRBJ1-5 NA 16 TRBV28 TGTGCCGCGGGAGGGGGAACTCACGGAAGCAATCAGCCCCAGCATTTT CAAGGGTHGSNQPQHF
many TRBJ2-1 NA 15 TRBV5-4 TGTGCCAGCAGCTCAGGGACGGGCTCCTACAATGAGCAGTTCTTC CASSSGTGSYNEQFF
many TRBJ2-5 NA 13 TRBV20-1 TGCAGTGCTAGGGCAATCAGAACAGAGACCCAGTACTTC CSARAIRTETQYF
NA TRBJ2-7 NA 14 TRBV6-1 TGTGCCAGCAGTCCGCCGGGACACCTCTACGAGCAGTACTTC CASSPPGHLYEQYF
medium-sized TRBJ2-7 TRBD1 16 TRBV6-5 TGTGCCAGCAGTTACCGCTCCGGGACAGGGGGCTACGAGCAGTACTTC CASSYRSGTGGYEQYF
NA TRBJ2-3 TRBD1 14 TRBV29-1 TGCAGCATCACCGGGACAGGGGGCGCAGATACGCAGTATTTT CSITGTGGADTQYF
NA TRBJ1-2 TRBD1 13 TRBV19 TGTGCCAGTACTCTGACAGGGGACTATGGCCACACCTTC CASTLTGDYGHTF
few TRBJ1-1 NA 12 TRBV5-6 TGTGCCAGCAGCTTATACCCAACTGAAGCTTTCTTT CASSLYPTEAFF
many TRBJ2-1 TRBD1 15 TRBV6-1 TGTGCCAGCAGTATGGGACAGGGGACGTACAATGAGCAGTTCTTC CASSMGQGTYNEQFF
NA TRBJ2-3 TRBD2 17 TRBV20-1 TGCAGTGACAGATCTAGCGGGAGGTACATCGGCAGAGATACGCAGTATTTT CSDRSSGRYIGRDTQYF
NA TRBJ2-1 NA 15 TRBV7-2 TGTGCCAGCAGCTTAACATGGGAGTCCTACAATGAGCAGTTCTTC CASSLTWESYNEQFF
NA TRBJ2-1 TRBD2 15 TRBV29-1 TGCAGCGTTGAAGAGGGGACTAGCGGTGGGAATGAGCAGTTCTTC CSVEEGTSGGNEQFF
many TRBJ1-5 NA 14 TRBV10-3 TGTGCCATCAGTGAGGGACAGTCCAATCAGCCCCAGCATTTT CAISEGQSNQPQHF
once TRBJ2-7 NA 18 TRBV20-1 TGCAGTGCTAGTTACGAACACCCTGACTCGCGGAGCTCCTACGAGCAGTACTTC CSASYEHPDSRSSYEQYF
many TRBJ1-1 NA 15 TRBV7-2 TGTGCCAGCAGCTTGGCGGGGGAGTCGAACACTGAAGCTTTCTTT CASSLAGESNTEAFF
few TRBJ2-7 NA 14 TRBV19 TGTGCCAGTAGTACAGGGCTGGGGCCTTACGAGCAGTACTTC CASSTGLGPYEQYF
NA TRBJ2-3 NA 17 TRBV4-1 TGCGCCAGCAGCCAAGCTCCTAGCGCGACCCTCACAGATACGCAGTATTTT CASSQAPSATLTDTQYF
NA TRBJ1-5 NA 14 TRBV20-1 TGCAGTTCTTCCACAGGGAATAGCAATCAGCCCCAGCATTTT CSSSTGNSNQPQHF
NA TRBJ2-1 TRBD2 17 TRBV15 TGTGCCACCCCCTTGCCGGGACTAGCGGGAGGGGGAAATGAGCAGTTCTTC CATPLPGLAGGGNEQFF
many TRBJ1-2 TRBD1 14 TRBV19 TGTGCCAGTAGGACAGGGGGCGCACCGGGTGGCTACACCTTC CASRTGGAPGGYTF
many TRBJ2-1 NA 15 TRBV4-3 TGCGCCAGCAGCCAAGAAGGTTCCCCGATCAATGAGCAGTTCTTC CASSQEGSPINEQFF
many TRBJ1-1 NA 12 TRBV29-1 TGCAGCGCCGTCTTCTCGAACACTGAAGCTTTCTTT CSAVFSNTEAFF
NA TRBJ2-3 TRBD2 16 TRBV4-1 TGCGCCAGCAGCAATTCTTATAGCGGGAGCTCAGATACGCAGTATTTT CASSNSYSGSSDTQYF
many TRBJ1-6 NA 14 TRBV7-2 TGTGCCAGCAGCTTCAACCGGGATAATTCACCCCTCCACTTT CASSFNRDNSPLHF
many TRBJ2-3 NA 16 TRBV4-1 TGCGCCAGCAGCCAAGATTCCGCCCTAGCTCCAGATACGCAGTATTTT CASSQDSALAPDTQYF
many TRBJ2-7 TRBD2 15 TRBV4-1 TGCGCCAGCAGCCAAGTACGGGAGGGCCCCTACGAGCAGTACTTC CASSQVREGPYEQYF
many TRBJ2-7 TRBD2 15 TRBV6-2/TRBV6-3 TGTGCCAGCAGTTACGGGCGCGGGAGGGGCCTCGAGCAGTACTTC CASSYGRGRGLEQYF
NA TRBJ2-1 NA 11 TRBV29-1 TGCAGCGTCAGACGGAACAATGAGCAGTTCTTC CSVRRNNEQFF
many TRBJ2-7 TRBD2 17 TRBV4-1 TGCGCCAGCAGCCAAGTCCTTCTAGCGGGAGGATCCTACGAGCAGTACTTC CASSQVLLAGGSYEQYF
many TRBJ1-3 NA 15 TRBV6-5 TGTGCCAGCAGTTACTTCGGACTCCTTGGAAACACCATATATTTT CASSYFGLLGNTIYF
NA TRBJ2-3 TRBD2 15 TRBV27 TGTGCCAGCAGTTTAACGGGGACTATAACAGATACGCAGTATTTT CASSLTGTITDTQYF
NA TRBJ1-2 NA 13 TRBV12-3/TRBV12-4 TGTGCCAGCAGTTTAGGAGGGGACTATGTCTACACCTTC CASSLGGDYVYTF
once TRBJ2-2 NA 14 TRBV7-2 TGTGCCCGCAGCCCTATCCTGAACACCGGGGAGCTGTTTTTT CARSPILNTGELFF
many TRBJ2-3 NA 15 TRBV3-1 TGTGCCAGCAGCCAAGACTGGCTAGACACAGATACGCAGTATTTT CASSQDWLDTDTQYF
NA TRBJ2-1 NA 13 TRBV6-1 TGTGCCAGCAGTGAATATTTTCTAGTAGGTCTGTTCTTC CASSEYFLVGLFF
many TRBJ1-1 NA 16 TRBV7-9 TGTGCCAGCAGCTTACTCCTCAACCAACAGAACACTGAAGCTTTCTTT CASSLLLNQQNTEAFF
few TRBJ2-5 TRBD1 15 TRBV7-2 TGTGCCAGCACCCCAGGGGGCGGAAAGTTAGAGACCCAGTACTTC CASTPGGGKLETQYF
many TRBJ1-1 NA 13 TRBV6-1 TGTGCCAGCAGTAGGGGGAGACTTACTGAAGCTTTCTTT CASSRGRLTEAFF
many TRBJ2-7 NA 14 TRBV5-4 TGTGCCAGCAGCTTGGATGTAGGGGACTACGAGCAGTACTTC CASSLDVGDYEQYF